This entry describes one TCR beta chain. What it binds is unknown. One junction end does not reproduce the germline sequence, and a read error may be involved. CDR3 length equals 18 residues. Per germline, CDR1 SGHAT and CDR2 FQDESV (reference sequence). TCR beta cDNA was prepared out of approximately 500 ng total RNA by means of a constant-region primer. Each TCR beta library was derived from three nested multiplex PCR rounds that employed slightly modified ARM-PCR. Amplification in the first two PCR rounds was performed using TRBV1-TRBV30 forward primers and a C-beta reverse primer for around 10 cycles each. One entry per CDR3 protein results from TCRdb running MiXCR on the multiplex PCR reads. The profile covers roughly 200,000 distinct CDR3 sequences, with 70% to 90% appearing a single time and approximately 18% taken by the ten largest. The data derive from a study of tumor-infiltrating lymphocytes in primary liver carcinoma.

Unsorted bulk tissue, about 20-32 mg of it, served as the source for co-extraction of RNA and DNA. Primary liver carcinoma, confirmed by histopathology, was surgically resected. Study conclusions and caveats: The overlap of tumor-adjacent and tumor-blood pairs was smaller than that of tumor region pairs. When set against blood, tumors had a significantly higher top-250-clone fraction (p = 0.039).

The V gene is TRBV11-1, the J gene TRBJ2-1; unclear D gene. This clonotype was obtained from a man aged 35 to 55 with primary liver carcinoma and hepatitis B virus infection. Sample: tumor tissue from primary liver carcinoma. CDR3 region: CASSLYGSAVGSYNEQFF. The CDR3 coding sequence is TGTGCCAGTAGCTTATACGGCTCCGCGGTAGGGTCCTACAATGAGCAGTTCTTC.